This T cell receptor beta chain was recovered during a study of blood T cell repertoires in COVID-19. Background on the study: Samples came from the United States, Italy and Spain, spanning acute and convalescent COVID-19. T cells, B-cell-depleted T cells, or PBMCs provided the cDNA or gDNA that served as material.

The V end lost 0 bases, the J end lost 6 bases, and 12 bases lay between the germline ends. The V gene's germline CDR1 is SGHDT and CDR2 YYEEEE. The CDR3 totals 14 residues. As originally analysed: Cell counts per sample came from amplifying reference gene primers. The repertoire was sequenced with immunoSEQ multiplex PCR; TCRdb's copy has only in-frame clones and lacks some. The DNA was the basis for D and trimming; V, J and clone size are from that table. The table has more than 110,000 clones, under 85% seen once. The receptor's source is an elderly woman in a cohort sampled during active or convalescent COVID-19. The chain joins TRBV5-6 to TRBJ1-2, with D perhaps matching TRBD1 (5 bases). Sequencing was carried out using peripheral blood. The CDR3, as DNA: TGTGCCAGCAGCTTGGGCAGGGTTAAGCATGGCTACACCTTC. This codes for CASSLGRVKHGYTF.